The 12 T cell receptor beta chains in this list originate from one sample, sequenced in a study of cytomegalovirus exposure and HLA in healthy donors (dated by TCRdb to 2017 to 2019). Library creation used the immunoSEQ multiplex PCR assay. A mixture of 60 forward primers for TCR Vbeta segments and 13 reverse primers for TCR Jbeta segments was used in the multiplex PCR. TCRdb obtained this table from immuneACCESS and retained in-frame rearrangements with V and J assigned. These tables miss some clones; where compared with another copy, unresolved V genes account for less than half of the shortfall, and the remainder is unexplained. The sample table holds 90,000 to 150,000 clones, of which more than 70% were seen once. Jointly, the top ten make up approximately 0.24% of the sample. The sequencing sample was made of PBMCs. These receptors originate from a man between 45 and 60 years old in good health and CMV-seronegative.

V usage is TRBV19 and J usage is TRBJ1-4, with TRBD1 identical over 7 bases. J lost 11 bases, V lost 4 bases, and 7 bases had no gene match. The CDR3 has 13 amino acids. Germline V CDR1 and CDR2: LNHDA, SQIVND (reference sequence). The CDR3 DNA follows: TGTGCCAGTAGTACCCAGGGGGGTGGGAAACTGTTTTTT. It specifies CASSTQGGGKLFF. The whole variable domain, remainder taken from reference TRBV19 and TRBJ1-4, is DGGITQSPKYLFRKEGQNVTLSCEQNLNHDAMYWYRQDPGQGLRLIYYSQIVNDFQKGDIAEGYSVSREKKESFPLTVTSAQKNPTAFYLCASSTQGGGKLFFGSGTQLSVL.

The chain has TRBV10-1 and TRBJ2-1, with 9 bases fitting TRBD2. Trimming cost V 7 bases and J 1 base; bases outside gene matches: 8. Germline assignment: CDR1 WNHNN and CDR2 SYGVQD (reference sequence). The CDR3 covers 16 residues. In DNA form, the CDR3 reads TGCGCCAGCAAAGTAGCGGGAGAAGGGTCCTACAATGAGCAGTTCTTC. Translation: CASKVAGEGSYNEQFF.

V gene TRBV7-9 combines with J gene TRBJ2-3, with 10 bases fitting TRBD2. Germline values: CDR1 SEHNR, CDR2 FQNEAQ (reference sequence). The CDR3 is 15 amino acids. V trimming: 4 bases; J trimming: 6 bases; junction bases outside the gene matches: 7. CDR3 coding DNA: TGTGCCAGCAGCTCGACTAGCGGGTATGGGGATACGCAGTATTTT. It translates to CASSSTSGYGDTQYF. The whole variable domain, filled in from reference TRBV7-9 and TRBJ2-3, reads DTGVSQNPRHKITKRGQNVTFRCDPISEHNRLYWYRQTLGQGPEFLTYFQNEAQLEKSRLLSDRFSAERPKGSFSTLEIQRTEQGDSAMYLCASSSTSGYGDTQYFGPGTRLTVL.

This CDR3 is CASSVNTGTNEQFF. Here the CDR3 DNA reads TGTGCCAGCAGTGTCAATACCGGGACTAATGAGCAGTTCTTC. This chain links TRBV6-4 with TRBJ2-1; possible D gene TRBD2, 6 bases. With 4 bases removed from V and 7 bases from J, the gap between germline ends came to 14 bases. The CDR3 runs 14 residues. The germline V gene has CDR1 MRHNA and CDR2 SNTAGT.

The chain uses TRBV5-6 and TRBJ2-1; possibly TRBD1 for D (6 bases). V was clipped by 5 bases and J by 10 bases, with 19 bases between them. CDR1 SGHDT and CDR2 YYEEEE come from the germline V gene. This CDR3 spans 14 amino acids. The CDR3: CASRDIQGSGEQFF. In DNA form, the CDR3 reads TGTGCCAGCAGGGATATACAGGGAAGTGGGGAGCAGTTCTTC.

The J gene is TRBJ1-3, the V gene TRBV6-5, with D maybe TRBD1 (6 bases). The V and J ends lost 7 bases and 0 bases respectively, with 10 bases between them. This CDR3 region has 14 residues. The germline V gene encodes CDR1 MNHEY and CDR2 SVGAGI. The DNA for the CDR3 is TGTGCCAGCACGGGGACACACTCTGGAAACACCATATATTTT. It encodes CASTGTHSGNTIYF.

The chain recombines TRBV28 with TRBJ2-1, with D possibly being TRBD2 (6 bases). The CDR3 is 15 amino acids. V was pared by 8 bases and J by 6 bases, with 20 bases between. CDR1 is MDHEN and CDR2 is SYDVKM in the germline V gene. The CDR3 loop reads CASGAWGPRGNEQFF. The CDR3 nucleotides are TGTGCCAGCGGAGCTTGGGGTCCGCGGGGCAATGAGCAGTTCTTC.

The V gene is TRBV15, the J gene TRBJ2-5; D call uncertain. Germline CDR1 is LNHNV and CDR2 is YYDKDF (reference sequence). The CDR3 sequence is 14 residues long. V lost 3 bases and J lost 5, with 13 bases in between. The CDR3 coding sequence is TGTGCCACCAGCAGGGGTACTAAGATTGAGACCCAGTACTTC. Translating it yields CATSRGTKIETQYF.

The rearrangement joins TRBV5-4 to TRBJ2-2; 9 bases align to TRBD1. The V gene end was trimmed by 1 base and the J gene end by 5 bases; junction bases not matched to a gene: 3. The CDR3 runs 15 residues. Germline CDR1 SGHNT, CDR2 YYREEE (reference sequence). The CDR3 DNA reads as TGTGCCAGCAGCTTGTCGGGACAGGGTACCGGGGAGCTGTTTTTT. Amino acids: CASSLSGQGTGELFF.

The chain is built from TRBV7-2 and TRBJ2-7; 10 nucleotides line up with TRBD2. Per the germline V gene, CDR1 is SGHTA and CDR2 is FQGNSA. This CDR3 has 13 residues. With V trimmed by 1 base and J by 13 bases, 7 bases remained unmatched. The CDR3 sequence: CASSLVPLAGAYF. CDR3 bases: TGTGCCAGCAGCTTAGTTCCTCTAGCGGGGGCCTACTTC.

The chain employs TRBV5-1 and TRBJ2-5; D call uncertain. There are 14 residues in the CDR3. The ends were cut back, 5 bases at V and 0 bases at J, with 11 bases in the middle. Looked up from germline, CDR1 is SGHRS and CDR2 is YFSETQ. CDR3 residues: CASSSDSYQETQYF. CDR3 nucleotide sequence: TGCGCCAGCAGTTCCGACTCGTACCAAGAGACCCAGTACTTC.

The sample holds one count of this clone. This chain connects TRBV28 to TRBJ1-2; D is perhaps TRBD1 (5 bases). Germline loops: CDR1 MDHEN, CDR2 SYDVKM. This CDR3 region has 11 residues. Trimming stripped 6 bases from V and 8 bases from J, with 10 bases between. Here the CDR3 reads CASRNPGGYTF. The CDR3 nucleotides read TGTGCCAGCAGAAACCCAGGGGGCTACACCTTC.